Listed below are T cell receptor beta chains from one sample, sequenced in a study of blood T cell repertoires in COVID-19. Only in-frame clones appear in the TCRdb table, and some are missing; sequencing was by immunoSEQ multiplex PCR. The sample consists of approximately 79,000 clones, around 84% of them appearing once. The source material was peripheral blood. Receptor source: a woman in her forties or fifties with acute or convalescent COVID-19. CDR3s include the opening cysteine and the closing phenylalanine or tryptophan. The order of the fields is J gene, clone size, V gene, D gene, CDR3 protein, CDR3 DNA. The D gene is left open where the match is weak. The size of a clone is reported for some rows only, either as once, few or many, or as a class for expanded clones.

TRBJ2-7,NA,TRBV19,TRBD2,CASSVISGYYEQYF,TGTGCCAGTAGTGTAATTAGCGGGTACTACGAGCAGTACTTC
TRBJ2-6,NA,TRBV19,TRBD1,CASSIDRGPGANVLTF,TGTGCCAGTAGTATCGACAGGGGGCCTGGGGCCAACGTCCTGACTTTC
TRBJ1-1,NA,TRBV6-5,NA,CASSPTLNTEAFF,TGTGCCAGCAGTCCTACCCTGAACACTGAAGCTTTCTTT
TRBJ2-1,NA,TRBV6-5,NA,CASSYSISRPSNEQFF,TGTGCCAGCAGTTACTCGATCTCCAGGCCCTCTAATGAGCAGTTCTTC
TRBJ2-1,NA,TRBV9,NA,CASSVAFSGNNEQFF,TGTGCCAGCAGCGTAGCTTTTAGCGGAAATAACGAGCAGTTCTTC
TRBJ2-7,NA,TRBV12-3/TRBV12-4,NA,CASSFVGGSEQYF,TGTGCCAGCAGTTTTGTAGGGGGTTCCGAGCAGTACTTC
TRBJ1-1,NA,TRBV7-8,NA,CASSSWNTEAFF,TGTGCCAGCAGCTCATGGAACACTGAAGCTTTCTTT
TRBJ2-5,NA,TRBV7-3,NA,CASSLGGQGSETQYF,TGTGCCAGCAGCTTAGGGGGCCAGGGGAGCGAGACCCAGTACTTC
TRBJ1-6,NA,TRBV7-9,TRBD1,CASSLAGQANSPLHF,TGTGCCAGCAGCTTAGCGGGACAGGCTAATTCACCCCTCCACTTT
TRBJ2-7,once,TRBV6-6,NA,CASSVRGGYEQYF,TGTGCCAGCAGTGTAAGAGGAGGCTACGAGCAGTACTTC
TRBJ2-7,NA,TRBV27,TRBD1,CASNSRQGRSYEQYF,TGTGCCAGCAACTCCCGACAGGGGCGGTCCTACGAGCAGTACTTC
TRBJ2-7,NA,TRBV19,TRBD2,CASSDPGGRYEQYF,TGTGCCAGTAGTGACCCCGGGGGGAGGTACGAGCAGTACTTC
TRBJ1-2,NA,TRBV6-5,NA,CASSNPRFANYGYTF,TGTGCCAGCAGTAACCCGAGATTTGCGAACTATGGCTACACCTTC
TRBJ2-7,NA,TRBV20-1,NA,CSARVVYEQYF,TGCAGTGCTAGGGTAGTCTACGAGCAGTACTTC
TRBJ2-7,NA,TRBV5-1,NA,CASYVDRSYEQYF,TGCGCCAGCTACGTTGACAGATCCTACGAGCAGTACTTC
TRBJ2-7,once,TRBV29-1,NA,CSVEGTAYEQYF,TGCAGCGTTGAAGGGACAGCCTACGAGCAGTACTTC
TRBJ2-7,NA,TRBV21-1,NA,CASNRVGAAGARYEQYF,TGTGCCAGCAACAGGGTTGGGGCGGCGGGGGCCCGCTACGAGCAGTACTTC
TRBJ2-7,NA,TRBV10-3,NA,CAIRPEDSSYEQYF,TGTGCCATCCGCCCTGAAGACAGCTCCTACGAGCAGTACTTC
TRBJ2-3,NA,TRBV5-4,TRBD2,CASSYKVAGGGADTQYF,TGTGCCAGCAGCTATAAAGTAGCGGGAGGTGGGGCAGATACGCAGTATTTT
TRBJ1-5,NA,TRBV10-2,NA,CASSEASWEGNQPQHF,TGCGCCAGCAGTGAGGCCTCTTGGGAGGGCAATCAGCCCCAGCATTTT
TRBJ1-4,NA,TRBV6-5,NA,CASSLVGDEKLFF,TGTGCCAGCAGTTTGGTGGGAGATGAAAAACTGTTTTTT
TRBJ1-6,NA,TRBV15,TRBD1,CATSRGQGGNSPLHF,TGTGCCACCAGCAGGGGACAGGGAGGAAATTCACCCCTCCACTTT
TRBJ2-5,NA,TRBV30,NA,CAWRLQGETQYF,TGTGCCTGGAGACTGCAGGGAGAGACCCAGTACTTC
TRBJ2-6,NA,TRBV27,TRBD1,CASRAGTGINLTF,TGTGCCAGCAGGGCCGGGACAGGGATTAACCTGACTTTC
TRBJ2-3,NA,TRBV12-5,TRBD2,CASGRGSSTDTQYF,TGTGCTAGTGGCCGCGGGAGCAGCACAGATACGCAGTATTTT
TRBJ1-2,NA,TRBV7-9,NA,CASSLGAERRYTF,TGTGCCAGCAGCTTAGGGGCAGAGAGGAGGTACACCTTC
TRBJ2-1,NA,TRBV11-2,NA,CASSLKRTLSNEQFF,TGTGCCAGCAGCTTAAAGCGGACCTTGAGTAATGAGCAGTTCTTC
TRBJ2-1,NA,TRBV7-3,TRBD2,CASSLKLSGKDNEQFF,TGTGCCAGCAGCTTAAAGTTGAGCGGGAAGGACAATGAGCAGTTCTTC
TRBJ2-1,NA,TRBV14,NA,CASSQGQGYGEQFF,TGTGCCAGCAGCCAAGGTCAGGGGTACGGTGAGCAGTTCTTC
TRBJ2-3,NA,TRBV5-4,TRBD2,CASSLKLAARDTQYF,TGTGCCAGCAGCTTGAAACTAGCGGCACGAGATACGCAGTATTTT
TRBJ1-3,NA,TRBV6-2/TRBV6-3,NA,CASSDPGPGLSGNTIYF,TGTGCCAGCAGTGACCCGGGACCGGGACTCTCTGGAAACACCATATATTTT
TRBJ2-4,NA,TRBV28,NA,CASSLRQGNIQYF,TGTGCCAGCAGTTTACGTCAGGGCAACATTCAGTACTTC
TRBJ2-7,NA,TRBV7-2,NA,CASSLEGGGSYEQYF,TGTGCCAGCAGCTTAGAAGGGGGGGGCTCCTACGAGCAGTACTTC
TRBJ1-3,NA,TRBV13,NA,CASSTTLGQTNSGNTIYF,TGTGCCAGCAGCACAACCCTTGGGCAGACAAACTCTGGAAACACCATATATTTT
TRBJ2-2,NA,TRBV9,NA,CASSSLSGELFF,TGTGCCAGCAGCTCTCTGTCCGGGGAGCTGTTTTTT
TRBJ1-6,NA,TRBV9,NA,CASSGQDSYNSPLHF,TGTGCCAGCAGCGGGCAGGACAGCTATAATTCACCCCTCCACTTT
TRBJ1-5,NA,TRBV4-2,TRBD1,CASSLLTGSGNQPQHF,TGTGCCAGCAGCCTCTTGACAGGGTCGGGGAATCAGCCCCAGCATTTT
TRBJ2-1,NA,TRBV7-9,NA,CASSSDWSSYNEQFF,TGTGCCAGCAGCTCGGACTGGAGCTCCTACAATGAGCAGTTCTTC
TRBJ1-5,NA,TRBV27,NA,CASRTGFQPQHF,TGTGCCAGCAGAACAGGGTTTCAGCCCCAGCATTTT
TRBJ2-1,NA,TRBV9,TRBD2,CASSAASGGAIYNEQFF,TGTGCCAGCAGCGCCGCTAGCGGGGGGGCTATTTACAATGAGCAGTTCTTC
TRBJ2-1,NA,TRBV18,NA,CASSQRSNSEQFF,TGTGCCAGCTCACAACGGTCGAACAGTGAGCAGTTCTTC
TRBJ1-1,NA,TRBV11-3,TRBD1,CASSSRWTGANTEAFF,TGTGCCAGCAGCTCCCGTTGGACAGGCGCGAACACTGAAGCTTTCTTT
TRBJ2-1,once,TRBV18,TRBD2,CASSRLAGGNNEQFF,TGTGCCAGCTCAAGACTAGCGGGAGGAAACAATGAGCAGTTCTTC
TRBJ2-1,NA,TRBV4-3,NA,CASSQDAGNEQFF,TGCGCCAGCAGCCAAGATGCGGGGAATGAGCAGTTCTTC
TRBJ1-5,once,TRBV19,NA,CASSIVRGTSSNQPQHF,TGTGCCAGTAGTATAGTTCGGGGTACAAGTAGCAATCAGCCCCAGCATTTT
TRBJ2-2,NA,TRBV2,NA,CASRGHITGELFF,TGTGCCAGCAGGGGCCATATCACCGGGGAGCTGTTTTTT
TRBJ1-1,NA,TRBV6-5,NA,CASSRVAGETEAFF,TGTGCCAGCAGTAGGGTGGCGGGGGAGACTGAAGCTTTCTTT
TRBJ1-1,NA,TRBV3-1/TRBV3-2,TRBD1,CASSQERGQGNTEAFF,TGTGCCAGCAGCCAAGAGAGGGGACAGGGGAACACTGAAGCTTTCTTT
TRBJ2-7,NA,TRBV13,TRBD2,CASSNRGGSYEQYF,TGTGCCAGCAGCAACCGGGGGGGAAGCTACGAGCAGTACTTC
TRBJ2-1,NA,TRBV27,TRBD2,CASSSFGSGRSNEQFF,TGTGCCAGCAGTTCGTTTGGTAGCGGGAGGAGTAATGAGCAGTTCTTC
TRBJ2-7,NA,TRBV5-1,NA,CASSLDAGTGNEQYF,TGCGCCAGCAGCTTGGACGCAGGCACGGGAAACGAGCAGTACTTC
TRBJ1-1,few,TRBV12-5,NA,CASGLVLTEAFF,TGTGCTAGTGGTTTGGTACTAACGGAAGCTTTCTTT
TRBJ1-2,NA,TRBV5-1,TRBD1,CASSSNTGTGDGYTF,TGCGCCAGCAGCTCTAACACCGGGACAGGGGATGGCTACACCTTC
TRBJ1-3,few,TRBV7-9,TRBD1,CASSQDRVGGNTIYF,TGTGCCAGCAGCCAGGACAGGGTGGGTGGAAACACCATATATTTT
TRBJ2-1,NA,TRBV7-2,NA,CASSFPLGRGNEQFF,TGTGCCAGCAGCTTTCCGCTGGGGCGAGGCAATGAGCAGTTCTTC
TRBJ2-3,NA,TRBV7-3,NA,CASSLRGTYTDTQYF,TGTGCCAGCAGCTTGCGCGGGACTTACACAGATACGCAGTATTTT
TRBJ2-5,once,TRBV14,NA,CASSQDRFMRSQETQYF,TGTGCCAGCAGCCAAGATCGTTTTATGAGAAGCCAAGAGACCCAGTACTTC
TRBJ1-5,NA,TRBV4-3,NA,CASSQEAALSNQPQHF,TGCGCCAGCAGCCAAGAAGCGGCCCTTAGCAATCAGCCCCAGCATTTT
TRBJ1-1,NA,TRBV7-8,NA,CASSLDSMNTEAFF,TGTGCCAGCAGCTTGGACAGTATGAACACTGAAGCTTTCTTT
TRBJ2-5,NA,TRBV5-4,TRBD2,CASSSELAGRQETQYF,TGTGCCAGCAGCTCGGAACTAGCGGGGCGCCAAGAGACCCAGTACTTC